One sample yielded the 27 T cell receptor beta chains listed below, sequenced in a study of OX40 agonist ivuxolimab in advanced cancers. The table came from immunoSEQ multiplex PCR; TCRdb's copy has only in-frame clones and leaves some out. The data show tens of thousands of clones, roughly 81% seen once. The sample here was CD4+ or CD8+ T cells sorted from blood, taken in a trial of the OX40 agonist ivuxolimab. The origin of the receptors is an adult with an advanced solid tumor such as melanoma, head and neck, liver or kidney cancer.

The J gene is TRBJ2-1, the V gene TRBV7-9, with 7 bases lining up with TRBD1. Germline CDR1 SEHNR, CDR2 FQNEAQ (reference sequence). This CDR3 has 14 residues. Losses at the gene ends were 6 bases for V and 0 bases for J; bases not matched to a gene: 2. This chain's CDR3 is CASRRDSSYNEQFF. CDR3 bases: TGTGCCAGCAGACGGGACAGCTCCTACAATGAGCAGTTCTTC.

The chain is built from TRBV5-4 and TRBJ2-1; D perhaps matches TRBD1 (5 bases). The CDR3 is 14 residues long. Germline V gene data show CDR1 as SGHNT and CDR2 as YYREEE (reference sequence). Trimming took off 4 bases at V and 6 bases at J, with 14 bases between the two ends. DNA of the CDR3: TGTGCCAGCAGCCCAAGGACAAACGGCAATGAGCAGTTCTTC. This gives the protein CASSPRTNGNEQFF.

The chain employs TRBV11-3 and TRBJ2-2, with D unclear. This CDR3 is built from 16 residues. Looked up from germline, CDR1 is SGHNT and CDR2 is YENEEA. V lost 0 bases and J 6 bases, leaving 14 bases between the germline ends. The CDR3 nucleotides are TGTGCCAGCAGCTTAGATAACGGCCCTAGGGCCGGGGAGCTGTTTTTT. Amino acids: CASSLDNGPRAGELFF.

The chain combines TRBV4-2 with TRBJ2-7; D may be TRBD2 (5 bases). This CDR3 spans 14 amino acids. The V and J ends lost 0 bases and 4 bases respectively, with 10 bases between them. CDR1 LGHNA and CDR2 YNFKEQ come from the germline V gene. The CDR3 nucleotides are TGTGCCAGCAGCCAAGATCAGTGGGAGTACGAGCAGTACTTC. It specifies CASSQDQWEYEQYF.

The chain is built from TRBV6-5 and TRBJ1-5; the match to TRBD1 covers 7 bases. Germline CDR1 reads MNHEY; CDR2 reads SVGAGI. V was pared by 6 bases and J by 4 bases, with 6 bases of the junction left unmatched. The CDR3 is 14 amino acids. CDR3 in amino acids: CASSRDSLNQPQHF. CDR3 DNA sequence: TGTGCCAGCAGCCGGGACAGCCTTAATCAGCCCCAGCATTTT.

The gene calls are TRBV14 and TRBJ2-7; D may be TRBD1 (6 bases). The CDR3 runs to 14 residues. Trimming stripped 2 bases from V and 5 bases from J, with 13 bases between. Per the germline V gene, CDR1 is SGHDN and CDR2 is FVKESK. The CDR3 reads CASSQSRGFHEQYF. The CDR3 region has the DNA TGTGCCAGCAGCCAATCCAGGGGATTCCACGAGCAGTACTTC.

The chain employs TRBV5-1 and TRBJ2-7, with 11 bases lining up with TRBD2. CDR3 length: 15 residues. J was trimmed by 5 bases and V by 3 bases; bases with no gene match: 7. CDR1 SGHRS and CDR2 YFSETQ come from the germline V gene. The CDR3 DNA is TGCGCCAGCAGCTCAAAACTAGCGGGAGATGACGAGCAGTACTTC. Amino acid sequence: CASSSKLAGDDEQYF.

CDR3 amino acids: CASSADRAVSYEQYF. For the CDR3, the DNA is TGTGCCAGCAGCGCAGACAGGGCCGTTTCCTACGAGCAGTACTTC. J is TRBJ2-7 and V is TRBV5-4; 7 bases are shared with TRBD1. The germline CDR1 and CDR2 sequences are SGHNT and YYREEE (reference sequence). The CDR3 loop spans 15 amino acids. The trim removed 4 bases at V and 1 base at J, leaving 8 bases unmatched.

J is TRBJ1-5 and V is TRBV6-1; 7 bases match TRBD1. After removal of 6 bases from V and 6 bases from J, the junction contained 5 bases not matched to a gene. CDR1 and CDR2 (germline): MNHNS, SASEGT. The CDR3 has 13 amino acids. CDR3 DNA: TGTGCCAGCAGGGGACAGAATGTTCAGCCCCAGCATTTT. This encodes CASRGQNVQPQHF.

This CDR3 reads CASSLSSGRDYNEQFF. CDR3 bases: TGTGCCAGCAGCTTGTCCAGCGGGAGAGACTACAATGAGCAGTTCTTC. V is TRBV5-4 and J is TRBJ2-1, with 8 bases identical to TRBD2. Germline assignment: CDR1 SGHNT and CDR2 YYREEE (reference sequence). With 1 base clipped from V and 3 bases from J, the junction kept 6 bases outside the gene matches. This CDR3 is built from 16 residues.

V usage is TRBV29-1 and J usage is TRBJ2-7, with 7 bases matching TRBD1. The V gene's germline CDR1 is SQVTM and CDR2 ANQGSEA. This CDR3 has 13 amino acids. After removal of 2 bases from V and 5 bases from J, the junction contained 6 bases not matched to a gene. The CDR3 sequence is CSVERGQGDEQYF. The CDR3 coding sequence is TGCAGCGTTGAAAGGGGGCAGGGGGACGAGCAGTACTTC.

CDR3 protein: CASSSNWDRELYGYTF. In DNA form, the CDR3 reads TGTGCCAGCAGCTCCAACTGGGACAGGGAACTCTATGGCTACACCTTC. V is TRBV7-2 and J is TRBJ1-2; 9 bases fit TRBD1. Germline trimming cut 4 bases from V and 4 bases from J; bases unmatched to any gene: 10. Germline V gene sequence: CDR1 SGHTA, CDR2 FQGNSA. This CDR3 is 16 amino acids long.

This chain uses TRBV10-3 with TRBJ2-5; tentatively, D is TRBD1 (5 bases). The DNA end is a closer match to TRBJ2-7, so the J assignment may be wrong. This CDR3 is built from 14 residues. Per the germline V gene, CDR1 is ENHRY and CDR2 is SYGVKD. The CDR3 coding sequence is TGTGCCATCAGTGAGGGGGCAGGTTCCTACGAGCAGTACTTC. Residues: CAISEGAGSYEQYF.

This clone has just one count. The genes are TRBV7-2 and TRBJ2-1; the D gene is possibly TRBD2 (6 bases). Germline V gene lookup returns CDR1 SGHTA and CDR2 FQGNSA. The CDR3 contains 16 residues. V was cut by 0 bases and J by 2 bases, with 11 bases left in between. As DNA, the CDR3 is TGTGCCAGCAGCTTAGCTTCGGGGGAACCCTACAATGAGCAGTTCTTC. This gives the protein CASSLASGEPYNEQFF.

CDR3 loop: CSVRVNRDTEAFF. CDR3 coding DNA: TGCAGCGTTCGGGTGAACAGGGACACTGAAGCTTTCTTT. V gene TRBV29-1 combines with J gene TRBJ1-1, with a weak D call TRBD1 (6 bases). Germline assignment: CDR1 SQVTM and CDR2 ANQGSEA. The length of the CDR3 is 13 residues. V was shortened by 5 bases and J by 3 bases, with 13 bases between the two germline ends.

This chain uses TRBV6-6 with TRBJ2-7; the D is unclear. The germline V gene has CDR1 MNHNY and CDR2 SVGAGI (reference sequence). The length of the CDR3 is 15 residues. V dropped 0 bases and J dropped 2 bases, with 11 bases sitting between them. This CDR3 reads CASSYSHLGTYEQYF. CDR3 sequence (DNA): TGTGCCAGCAGTTACTCTCATCTCGGAACCTACGAGCAGTACTTC.

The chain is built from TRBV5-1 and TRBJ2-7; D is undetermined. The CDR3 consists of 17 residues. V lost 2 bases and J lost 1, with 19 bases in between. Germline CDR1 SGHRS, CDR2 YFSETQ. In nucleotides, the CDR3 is TGCGCCAGCAGCTTATCCCCCCTCGGATGGGATTCCTACGAGCAGTACTTC. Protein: CASSLSPLGWDSYEQYF.

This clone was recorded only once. The CDR3 is CASSVLAGGPNEQFF. The CDR3, as DNA: TGTGCCAGCAGTGTACTAGCGGGAGGGCCAAATGAGCAGTTCTTC. The genes are TRBV6-1 and TRBJ2-1; 13 bases match TRBD2. The V gene's germline CDR1 is MNHNS and CDR2 SASEGT. The CDR3 length is 15 residues. With V trimmed by 4 bases and J by 7 bases, 4 bases remained unmatched.

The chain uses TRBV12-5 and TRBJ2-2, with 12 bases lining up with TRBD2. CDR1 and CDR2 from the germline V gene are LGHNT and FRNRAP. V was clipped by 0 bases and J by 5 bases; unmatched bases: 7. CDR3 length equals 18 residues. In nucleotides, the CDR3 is TGTGCTAGTGGTTTGGTAGGAGGACTAGCGGGACCTACCGGGGAGCTGTTTTTT. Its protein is CASGLVGGLAGPTGELFF.

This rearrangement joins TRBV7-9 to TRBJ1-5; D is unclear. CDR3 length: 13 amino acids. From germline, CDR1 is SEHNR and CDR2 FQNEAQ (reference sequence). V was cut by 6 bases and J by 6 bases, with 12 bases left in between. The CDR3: CASSFEGIQPQHF. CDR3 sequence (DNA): TGTGCCAGCAGTTTCGAGGGAATTCAGCCCCAGCATTTT.

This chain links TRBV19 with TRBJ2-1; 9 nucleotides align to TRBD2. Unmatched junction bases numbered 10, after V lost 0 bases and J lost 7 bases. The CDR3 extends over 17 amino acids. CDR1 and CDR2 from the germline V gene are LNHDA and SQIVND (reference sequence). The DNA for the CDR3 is TGTGCCAGTAGTATAGAGGGGTTTAGCGGGAGCTGGAATGAGCAGTTCTTC. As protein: CASSIEGFSGSWNEQFF.

The CDR3 here is CASSRDRGQETQYF. CDR3 nucleotide sequence: TGTGCCAGCAGTCGGGACAGGGGACAAGAGACCCAGTACTTC. The chain combines TRBV5-4 with TRBJ2-5, with 10 bases identical to TRBD1. The germline V gene has CDR1 SGHNT and CDR2 YYREEE (reference sequence). V trimming: 5 bases; J trimming: 2 bases; junction bases outside the gene matches: 3. This CDR3 contains 14 residues.

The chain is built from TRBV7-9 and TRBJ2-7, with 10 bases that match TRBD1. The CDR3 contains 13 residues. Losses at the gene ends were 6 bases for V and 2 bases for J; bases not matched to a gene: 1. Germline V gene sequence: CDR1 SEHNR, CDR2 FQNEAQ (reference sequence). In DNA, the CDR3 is TGTGCCAGCAGGGGACAGGGGACCTACGAGCAGTACTTC. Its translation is CASRGQGTYEQYF. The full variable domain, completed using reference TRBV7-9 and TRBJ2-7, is DTGVSQNPRHKITKRGQNVTFRCDPISEHNRLYWYRQTLGQGPEFLTYFQNEAQLEKSRLLSDRFSAERPKGSFSTLEIQRTEQGDSAMYLCASRGQGTYEQYFGPGTRLTVT.

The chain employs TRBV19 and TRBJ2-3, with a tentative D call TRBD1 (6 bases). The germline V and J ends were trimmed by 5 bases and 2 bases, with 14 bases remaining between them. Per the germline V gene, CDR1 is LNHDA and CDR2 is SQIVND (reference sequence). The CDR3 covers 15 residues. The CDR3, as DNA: TGTGCCAGTAGTCCTATACAGGGTTTCACAGATACGCAGTATTTT. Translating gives CASSPIQGFTDTQYF.

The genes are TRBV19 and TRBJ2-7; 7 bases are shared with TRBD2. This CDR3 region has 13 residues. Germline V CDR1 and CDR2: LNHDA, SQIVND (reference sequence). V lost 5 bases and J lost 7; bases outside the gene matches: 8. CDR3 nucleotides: TGTGCCAGTAGTCACCAGCGGGGTTATGAGCAGTACTTC. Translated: CASSHQRGYEQYF.

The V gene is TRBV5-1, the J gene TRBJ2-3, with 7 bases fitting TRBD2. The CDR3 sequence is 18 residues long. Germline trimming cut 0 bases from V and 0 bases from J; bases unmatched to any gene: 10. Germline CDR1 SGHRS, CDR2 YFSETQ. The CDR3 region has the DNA TGCGCCAGCAGCTTGGGGCTAGCGGAGTTTCCTAGCACAGATACGCAGTATTTT. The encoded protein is CASSLGLAEFPSTDTQYF. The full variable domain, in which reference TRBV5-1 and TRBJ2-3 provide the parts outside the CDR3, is KAGVTQTPRYLIKTRGQQVTLSCSPISGHRSVSWYQQTPGQGLQFLFEYFSETQRNKGNFPGRFSGRQFSNSRSEMNVSTLELGDSALYLCASSLGLAEFPSTDTQYFGPGTRLTVL.

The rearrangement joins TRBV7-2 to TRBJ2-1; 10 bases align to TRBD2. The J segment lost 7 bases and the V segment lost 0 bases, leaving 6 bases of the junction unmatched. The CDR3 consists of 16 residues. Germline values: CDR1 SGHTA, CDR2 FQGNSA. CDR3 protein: CASSLASGRGKNEQFF. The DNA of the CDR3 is TGTGCCAGCAGCTTAGCCAGCGGGAGGGGTAAGAATGAGCAGTTCTTC.